This T cell receptor beta chain was sequenced during a study of cytomegalovirus exposure and HLA in healthy donors. Study conclusions and caveats: CMV antigen specificity was confirmed in vitro for a few CMV-associated chains. A list of approximately 160 TCR beta chains associated with cytomegalovirus was given. Later on, an analysis found that several of the most significant clusters appeared to be linked to common viral pathogens, which included parvovirus B19.

This CDR3 region has 16 residues. Losses at the gene ends were 0 bases for V and 0 bases for J; bases not matched to a gene: 3. From germline, CDR1 is SGHRS and CDR2 YFSETQ. The PCR employed 60 Vbeta primers together with 13 Jbeta primers. Clones were sequenced by immunoSEQ multiplex PCR, and TCRdb holds only the in-frame ones, with some missing. Of 80,000 to 100,000 clones listed, around 84% are singletons. Remarks on this clone: No antigen is known for it.

The sequenced sample consisted of PBMCs. The gene calls are TRBV5-1 and TRBJ1-3; 7 nucleotides match TRBD1. This clonotype originated in a human donor in good health. CDR3 sequence reads: CASSLGQGGSGNTIYF. CDR3 in DNA: TGCGCCAGCAGCTTGGGACAGGGAGGCTCTGGAAACACCATATATTTT.